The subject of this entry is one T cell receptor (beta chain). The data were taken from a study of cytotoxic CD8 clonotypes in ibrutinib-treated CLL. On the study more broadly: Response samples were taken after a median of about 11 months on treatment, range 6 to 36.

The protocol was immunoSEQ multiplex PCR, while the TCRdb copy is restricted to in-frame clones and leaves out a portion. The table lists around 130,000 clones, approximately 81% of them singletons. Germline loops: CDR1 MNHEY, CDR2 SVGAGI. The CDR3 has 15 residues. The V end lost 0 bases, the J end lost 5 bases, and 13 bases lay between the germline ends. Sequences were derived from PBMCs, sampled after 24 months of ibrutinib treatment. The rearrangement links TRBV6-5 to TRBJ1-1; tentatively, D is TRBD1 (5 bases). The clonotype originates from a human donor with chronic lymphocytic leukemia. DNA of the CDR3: TGTGCCAGCAGTTACTCGAGCAGGGTAGAAACTGAAGCTTTCTTT. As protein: CASSYSSRVETEAFF.